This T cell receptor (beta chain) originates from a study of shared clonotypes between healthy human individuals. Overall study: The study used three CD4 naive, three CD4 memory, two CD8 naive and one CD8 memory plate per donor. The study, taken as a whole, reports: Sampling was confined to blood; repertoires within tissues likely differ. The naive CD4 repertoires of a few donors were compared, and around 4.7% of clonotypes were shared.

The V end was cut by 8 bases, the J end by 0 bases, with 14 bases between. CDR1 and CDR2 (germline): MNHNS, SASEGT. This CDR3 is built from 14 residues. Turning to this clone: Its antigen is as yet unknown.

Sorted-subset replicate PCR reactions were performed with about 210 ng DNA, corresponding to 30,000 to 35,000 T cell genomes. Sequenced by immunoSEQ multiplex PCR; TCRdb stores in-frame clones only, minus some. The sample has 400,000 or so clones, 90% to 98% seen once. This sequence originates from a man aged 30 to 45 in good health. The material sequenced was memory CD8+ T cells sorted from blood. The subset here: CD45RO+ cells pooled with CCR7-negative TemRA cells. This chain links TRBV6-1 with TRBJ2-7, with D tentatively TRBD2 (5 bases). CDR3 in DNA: TGTGCCAGCGCATTCATCCGGGACTCCTACGAGCAGTACTTC. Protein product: CASAFIRDSYEQYF.